Listed below are T cell receptor beta chains from one sample, sequenced in a study of response to subunit inactivated influenza vaccine. TCRdb analysed the RT-PCR reads with MiXCR anew, one entry per CDR3 protein. This sample has 550,000 to 800,000 distinct CDR3 sequences, with approximately 15% found just once. The source material was PBMCs from blood, sampled around two weeks before vaccination. These receptors came from a man aged 50 or older who received an inactivated influenza vaccine. CDR3s include the opening cysteine and the closing phenylalanine or tryptophan. D genes are given only for firm matches. Only some rows state a clone size, as once, few, many or a class for expanded clones.

abundance: -; d_gene: -; v_gene: TRBV7-2; j_gene: TRBJ1-2; CDR3aa: CASSLARVGGYGYTF; CDR3nt: TGTGCCAGCAGCTTAGCAAGGGTGGGTGGCTATGGCTACACCTTC
abundance: -; d_gene: -; v_gene: TRBV6-5; j_gene: TRBJ1-3; CDR3aa: CASSYSSSGNTIYF; CDR3nt: TGTGCCAGCAGTTACAGCTCCTCTGGAAACACCATATATTTT
abundance: -; d_gene: -; v_gene: TRBV5-1; j_gene: TRBJ2-5; CDR3aa: CASSPPVGGFQETQYF; CDR3nt: TGCGCCAGCAGCCCACCCGTTGGCGGGTTTCAAGAGACCCAGTACTTC
abundance: few; d_gene: -; v_gene: TRBV4-2; j_gene: TRBJ2-1; CDR3aa: CASSQSTGAKYNEQFF; CDR3nt: TGTGCCAGCAGCCAATCAACGGGGGCTAAATACAATGAGCAGTTCTTC
abundance: -; d_gene: TRBD1; v_gene: TRBV29-1; j_gene: TRBJ2-6; CDR3aa: CSVGGFSGRGQGSSGANVLTF; CDR3nt: TGCAGCGTTGGGGGTTTTTCAGGACGGGGACAGGGATCCTCTGGGGCCAACGTCCTGACTTTC
abundance: many; d_gene: TRBD2; v_gene: TRBV15; j_gene: TRBJ2-1; CDR3aa: CATSRQLAGIYNEQFF; CDR3nt: TGTGCCACCAGCAGACAACTAGCGGGAATTTACAATGAGCAGTTCTTC
abundance: -; d_gene: -; v_gene: TRBV7-9; j_gene: TRBJ2-3; CDR3aa: CASSLAGMVTDTQYF; CDR3nt: TGTGCCAGCAGCTTAGCGGGGATGGTCACAGATACGCAGTATTTT
abundance: few; d_gene: -; v_gene: TRBV5-8; j_gene: TRBJ2-2; CDR3aa: CASSLYGDLTGELFF; CDR3nt: TGTGCCAGCAGCTTGTATGGAGATCTAACCGGGGAGCTGTTTTTT
abundance: few; d_gene: -; v_gene: TRBV29-1; j_gene: TRBJ1-2; CDR3aa: CSVEWGTIYGYTF; CDR3nt: TGCAGCGTTGAATGGGGGACAATTTATGGCTACACCTTC
abundance: -; d_gene: -; v_gene: TRBV12-3/TRBV12-4; j_gene: TRBJ2-7; CDR3aa: CASSLAIRAVSYEQYF; CDR3nt: TGTGCCAGCAGTTTAGCGATCCGGGCGGTTTCCTACGAGCAGTACTTC
abundance: -; d_gene: TRBD1; v_gene: TRBV4-3; j_gene: TRBJ1-6; CDR3aa: CASSQVDRAANSPLHF; CDR3nt: TGCGCCAGCAGCCAAGTGGACAGGGCGGCTAATTCACCCCTCCACTTT
abundance: -; d_gene: -; v_gene: TRBV29-1; j_gene: TRBJ2-3; CDR3aa: CSVGGREYF; CDR3nt: TGCAGCGTTGGCGGCCGAGAGTATTTT
abundance: few; d_gene: -; v_gene: TRBV20-1; j_gene: TRBJ2-1; CDR3aa: CSARVAEGRSYNEQFF; CDR3nt: TGCAGTGCTAGGGTAGCGGAGGGAAGATCCTACAATGAGCAGTTCTTC
abundance: -; d_gene: -; v_gene: TRBV20-1; j_gene: TRBJ2-5; CDR3aa: CSARSGEETQYF; CDR3nt: TGCAGTGCTAGAAGCGGTGAAGAGACCCAGTACTTC
abundance: -; d_gene: -; v_gene: TRBV5-4; j_gene: TRBJ2-7; CDR3aa: CASSGTDAYEQYF; CDR3nt: TGTGCCAGCAGCGGCACAGACGCCTACGAGCAGTACTTC
abundance: few; d_gene: -; v_gene: TRBV28; j_gene: TRBJ1-1; CDR3aa: CASSTRWHADLAFF; CDR3nt: TGTGCCAGCAGTACCAGGTGGCACGCCGACTTGGCTTTCTTT
abundance: -; d_gene: TRBD1; v_gene: TRBV7-9; j_gene: TRBJ1-6; CDR3aa: CASSPRTGSESPLHF; CDR3nt: TGTGCCAGCAGCCCTCGGACAGGGAGTGAGTCACCCCTCCACTTT
abundance: -; d_gene: -; v_gene: TRBV20-1; j_gene: TRBJ2-3; CDR3aa: CSASGMGGADTQYF; CDR3nt: TGCAGTGCTAGCGGGATGGGGGGCGCAGATACGCAGTATTTT
abundance: many; d_gene: TRBD2; v_gene: TRBV29-1; j_gene: TRBJ2-2; CDR3aa: CSVVVRLAGNTGELFF; CDR3nt: TGCAGCGTTGTCGTTAGACTAGCGGGGAACACCGGGGAGCTGTTTTTT
abundance: few; d_gene: -; v_gene: TRBV11-3; j_gene: TRBJ2-1; CDR3aa: CASSATGRYNEQFF; CDR3nt: TGTGCCAGCAGCGCTACGGGGCGTTACAATGAGCAGTTCTTC
abundance: -; d_gene: TRBD1; v_gene: TRBV2; j_gene: TRBJ2-3; CDR3aa: CASREGGRTGTGVTRGQYF; CDR3nt: TGTGCCAGCAGGGAGGGTGGGAGAACCGGGACAGGGGTAACCCGCGGGCAGTATTTT
abundance: -; d_gene: -; v_gene: TRBV7-2; j_gene: TRBJ1-1; CDR3aa: CASSLKAPPGITFF; CDR3nt: TGTGCCAGCAGCTTAAAGGCCCCCCCCGGCATAACTTTCTTT
abundance: -; d_gene: TRBD2; v_gene: TRBV7-6; j_gene: TRBJ2-7; CDR3aa: CATGTRYEQYF; CDR3nt: TGTGCCACCGGGACTAGGTACGAGCAGTACTTC
abundance: few; d_gene: -; v_gene: TRBV7-2; j_gene: TRBJ2-5; CDR3aa: CASSLGRVEWETQYF; CDR3nt: TGTGCCAGCAGCTTAGGAAGGGTAGAGTGGGAGACCCAGTACTTC
abundance: many; d_gene: TRBD1; v_gene: TRBV10-3; j_gene: TRBJ1-3; CDR3aa: CAISPTGAGDTIYF; CDR3nt: TGTGCCATCAGCCCGACAGGGGCCGGGGACACCATATATTTT
abundance: few; d_gene: TRBD2; v_gene: TRBV4-1; j_gene: TRBJ2-4; CDR3aa: CASSQGWTSGGPGNIQYF; CDR3nt: TGCGCCAGCAGCCAAGGTTGGACTAGCGGGGGGCCGGGTAACATTCAGTACTTC
abundance: few; d_gene: TRBD1; v_gene: TRBV28; j_gene: TRBJ1-4; CDR3aa: CASRQVPGQGGDEKLFF; CDR3nt: TGTGCCAGCAGACAGGTCCCGGGACAGGGAGGGGATGAAAAACTGTTTTTT
abundance: -; d_gene: -; v_gene: TRBV5-1; j_gene: TRBJ2-7; CDR3aa: CASSLAGDFYEQYF; CDR3nt: TGCGCCAGCAGCTTGGCAGGGGATTTCTACGAGCAGTACTTC
abundance: few; d_gene: TRBD1; v_gene: TRBV18; j_gene: TRBJ2-1; CDR3aa: CASSPPDRGRFEVYNEQFF; CDR3nt: TGTGCCAGCTCACCCCCGGACAGGGGGCGTTTTGAGGTCTACAATGAGCAGTTCTTC
abundance: many; d_gene: -; v_gene: TRBV7-2; j_gene: TRBJ2-1; CDR3aa: CASSLDSSSYNEQFF; CDR3nt: TGTGCCAGCAGCTTAGACTCCAGCTCCTACAATGAGCAGTTCTTC
abundance: few; d_gene: -; v_gene: TRBV5-1; j_gene: TRBJ2-1; CDR3aa: CASSPFSGPRGNEQFF; CDR3nt: TGCGCCAGCAGCCCGTTTAGCGGTCCCCGGGGCAATGAGCAGTTCTTC
abundance: many; d_gene: -; v_gene: TRBV12-3/TRBV12-4; j_gene: TRBJ2-3; CDR3aa: CASSPSSRTDTQYF; CDR3nt: TGTGCCAGCAGTCCCAGCTCGCGCACAGATACGCAGTATTTT
abundance: -; d_gene: -; v_gene: TRBV19; j_gene: TRBJ2-3; CDR3aa: CASSIARASTDTQYF; CDR3nt: TGTGCCAGTAGTATAGCTCGTGCTAGCACAGATACGCAGTATTTT
abundance: -; d_gene: TRBD1; v_gene: TRBV5-1; j_gene: TRBJ1-3; CDR3aa: CASSIGTVGNTIYF; CDR3nt: TGCGCCAGCAGCATTGGGACAGTTGGAAACACCATATATTTT
abundance: few; d_gene: TRBD1; v_gene: TRBV4-1; j_gene: TRBJ1-1; CDR3aa: CASSHDRGQAFF; CDR3nt: TGCGCCAGCAGCCATGACAGGGGGCAGGCTTTCTTT
abundance: -; d_gene: TRBD1; v_gene: TRBV10-3; j_gene: TRBJ2-2; CDR3aa: CAISGQTGFRTGELFF; CDR3nt: TGTGCCATCAGTGGCCAGACAGGGTTCCGCACCGGGGAGCTGTTTTTT
abundance: few; d_gene: TRBD2; v_gene: TRBV29-1; j_gene: TRBJ2-7; CDR3aa: CSVETGGPYEQYF; CDR3nt: TGCAGCGTTGAAACGGGAGGACCCTACGAGCAGTACTTC
abundance: -; d_gene: -; v_gene: TRBV12-3/TRBV12-4; j_gene: TRBJ2-2; CDR3aa: CASRLTRDMLKTGELFF; CDR3nt: TGTGCCAGCAGGTTAACCCGGGACATGTTGAAGACCGGGGAGCTGTTTTTT
abundance: -; d_gene: -; v_gene: TRBV29-1; j_gene: TRBJ1-2; CDR3aa: CSVGVYRQDYGYTF; CDR3nt: TGCAGCGTTGGGGTGTACCGACAGGATTATGGCTACACCTTC
abundance: few; d_gene: TRBD1; v_gene: TRBV20-1; j_gene: TRBJ1-2; CDR3aa: CSARETGGHYGYTF; CDR3nt: TGCAGTGCTAGAGAGACAGGGGGCCACTATGGCTACACCTTC
abundance: -; d_gene: TRBD1; v_gene: TRBV4-2; j_gene: TRBJ2-7; CDR3aa: CASSQEMGQPSYEQYF; CDR3nt: TGTGCCAGCAGCCAAGAAATGGGACAGCCTAGCTACGAGCAGTACTTC
abundance: many; d_gene: -; v_gene: TRBV6-2/TRBV6-3; j_gene: TRBJ2-5; CDR3aa: CASSYAGIRETQYF; CDR3nt: TGTGCCAGCAGTTACGCTGGCATCCGGGAGACCCAGTACTTC
abundance: -; d_gene: -; v_gene: TRBV18; j_gene: TRBJ2-3; CDR3aa: CASSIGNTDTQYF; CDR3nt: TGTGCCAGCTCCATCGGGAACACAGATACGCAGTATTTT
abundance: few; d_gene: TRBD2; v_gene: TRBV7-2; j_gene: TRBJ2-1; CDR3aa: CASSLTLAGGDEQFF; CDR3nt: TGTGCCAGCAGCTTAACTCTAGCGGGAGGTGATGAGCAGTTCTTC
abundance: few; d_gene: TRBD1; v_gene: TRBV20-1; j_gene: TRBJ1-2; CDR3aa: CSAPRDSTNYGYTF; CDR3nt: TGCAGTGCTCCCCGGGACAGCACTAACTATGGCTACACCTTC
abundance: few; d_gene: -; v_gene: TRBV5-1; j_gene: TRBJ1-6; CDR3aa: CASRSTGISPLHF; CDR3nt: TGCGCCAGCAGATCCACAGGGATTTCACCCCTCCACTTT
abundance: few; d_gene: -; v_gene: TRBV12-3/TRBV12-4; j_gene: TRBJ2-7; CDR3aa: CASSLMAGVEQYF; CDR3nt: TGTGCCAGCAGTTTAATGGCCGGGGTCGAGCAGTACTTC
abundance: -; d_gene: -; v_gene: TRBV5-1; j_gene: TRBJ2-3; CDR3aa: CASSSSKPSTDTQYF; CDR3nt: TGCGCCAGCAGCTCCAGTAAACCTAGCACAGATACGCAGTATTTT